This record looks at one T cell receptor (beta chain) sequence and its context. Libraries were prepared by immunoSEQ multiplex PCR; TCRdb keeps only in-frame clonotypes and omits some of them. The profile shows roughly 410,000 clones, more than 80% of them singletons. Unmatched junction bases numbered 11, after V lost 5 bases and J lost 5 bases. The CDR3 has 15 amino acids. The germline gives CDR1 MNHEY, CDR2 SMNVEV (reference sequence). These data belong to a study of blood T cell repertoires in COVID-19. About the research overall: Material from acute and convalescent COVID-19 was sourced from the United States, Italy and Spain.

The source of this sequence is a man aged 40-49 years with acute or convalescent COVID-19. The sequenced material came from peripheral blood. The chain joins TRBV27 to TRBJ2-5; the match to TRBD1 covers 7 bases. The CDR3 DNA reads as TGTGCCAGCAGTCCGACAGGGCTCTTTGGCGAGACCCAGTACTTC. Amino acids: CASSPTGLFGETQYF.